This paragraph reports one T cell receptor beta chain. This sample is part of a study of PD-1 blockade in classical Hodgkin lymphoma. CDR1 SGHDN and CDR2 FVKESK come from the germline V gene. This CDR3 is 20 amino acids long. The trim removed 3 bases at V and 0 bases at J, leaving 14 bases unmatched. The time point was: cycle 4 day 1 (C4D1), after 5 to 7 weeks of nivolumab. Patients all relapsed after autologous stem cell transplantation, and there was variation in brentuximab vedotin exposure. Each best response was a complete response, a partial response or progressive disease. Data came from immunoSEQ multiplex PCR; TCRdb stores just in-frame clones and leaves some out. The repertoire has roughly 96,000 clones, about 93% of them found once; the top ten carry roughly 2%.

The TCR was taken from a human donor with classical Hodgkin lymphoma. Sequencing was performed on peripheral blood mononuclear cells (PBMCs), taken before the fourth cycle of nivolumab. This rearrangement joins TRBV14 to TRBJ2-6; 7 nucleotides agree with TRBD1. The DNA of the CDR3 is TGTGCCAGCAGCCACCTTCCGGGACAGAGAATTACCTCTGGGGCCAACGTCCTGACTTTC. It is translated as CASSHLPGQRITSGANVLTF.